This T cell receptor beta chain emerged from a study of T-cell reconstitution after alpha-beta-depleted transplantation in children. Study results and caveats: Most T-cell counts and diversity one year after the transplant came from T cells that were newly produced.

This clonotype was seen a handful of times. Its target is not known. Unique molecular identifiers were incorporated when the TCRbeta library was constructed. Each CDR3 protein gets one entry after TCRdb re-called the PCR reads with MiXCR. Of fewer than 700,000 distinct CDR3 sequences listed, approximately 13% were seen once; the top ten hold 2% to 2.5%. The CDR3 runs 17 residues. V lost 0 bases, J lost 2 bases, and 5 bases stayed unmatched. The germline V gene encodes CDR1 LGHNA and CDR2 YNFKEQ. This specimen was PBMCs, mostly from graft donor cells, taken 360 days after TCRalphabeta/CD19-depleted stem cell transplant. The chain uses TRBV4-2 and TRBJ2-5; 11 bases agree with TRBD2. The TCR was taken from a male patient aged 10 to 17 who had a stem cell transplant for acute myeloid leukemia, so the T cells may come from the graft donor. CDR3 sequence reads: CASSQDLGTSGQETQYF. In DNA form, the CDR3 reads TGTGCCAGCAGCCAAGATCTTGGGACTAGCGGACAAGAGACCCAGTACTTC.